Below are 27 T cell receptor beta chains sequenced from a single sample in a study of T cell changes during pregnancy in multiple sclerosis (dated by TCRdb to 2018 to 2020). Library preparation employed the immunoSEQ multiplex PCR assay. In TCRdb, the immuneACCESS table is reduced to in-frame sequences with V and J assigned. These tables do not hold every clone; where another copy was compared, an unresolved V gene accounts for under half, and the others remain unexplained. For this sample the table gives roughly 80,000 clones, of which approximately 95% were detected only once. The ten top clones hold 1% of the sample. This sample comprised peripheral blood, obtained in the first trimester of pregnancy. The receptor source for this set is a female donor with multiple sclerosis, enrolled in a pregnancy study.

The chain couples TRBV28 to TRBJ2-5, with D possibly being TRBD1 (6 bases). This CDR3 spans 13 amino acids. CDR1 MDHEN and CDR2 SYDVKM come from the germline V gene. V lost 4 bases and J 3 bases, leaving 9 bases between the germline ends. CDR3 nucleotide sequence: TGTGCCAGCAGTTCGACAGGCAAAGAGACCCAGTACTTC. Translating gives CASSSTGKETQYF.

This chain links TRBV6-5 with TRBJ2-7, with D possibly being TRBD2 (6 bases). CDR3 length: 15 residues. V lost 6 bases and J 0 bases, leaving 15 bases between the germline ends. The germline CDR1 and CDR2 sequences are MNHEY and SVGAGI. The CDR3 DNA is TGTGCCAGCAGCAGAGCGTGGGAGGACTCCTACGAGCAGTACTTC. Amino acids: CASSRAWEDSYEQYF.

CDR3 bases: TGTGCCTGGACGAGGAGCAGACGAGCGAACACCGGGGAGCTGTTTTTT. Residues: CAWTRSRRANTGELFF. The rearrangement joins TRBV30 to TRBJ2-2; D is uncertain. From germline, CDR1 is GTSNPN and CDR2 SVGIG (reference sequence). This CDR3 comprises 16 residues. Trimming stripped 4 bases from V and 0 bases from J, with 15 bases between.

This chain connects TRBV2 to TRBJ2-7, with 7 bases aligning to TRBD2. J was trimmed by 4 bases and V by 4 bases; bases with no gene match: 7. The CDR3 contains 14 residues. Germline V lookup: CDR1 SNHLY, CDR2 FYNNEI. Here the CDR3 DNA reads TGTGCCAGCAGTGCAGAGCGGGGTTCGTACGAGCAGTACTTC. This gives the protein CASSAERGSYEQYF.

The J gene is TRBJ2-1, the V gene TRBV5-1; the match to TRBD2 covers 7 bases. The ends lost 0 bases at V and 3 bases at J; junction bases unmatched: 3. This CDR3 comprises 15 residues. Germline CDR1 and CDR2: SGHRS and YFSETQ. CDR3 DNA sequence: TGCGCCAGCAGCTTGGTGGGGGGGGACTACAATGAGCAGTTCTTC. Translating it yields CASSLVGGDYNEQFF.

Here the CDR3 DNA reads TGTGCCAGCAGCTCCTCTGGGGCCAACGTCCTGACTTTC. Protein product: CASSSSGANVLTF. The chain is built from TRBV2 and TRBJ2-6; no reliable D call. The CDR3 is 13 residues long. V gave up 6 bases and J gave up 0 bases, with 3 bases separating them. The germline gives CDR1 SNHLY, CDR2 FYNNEI.

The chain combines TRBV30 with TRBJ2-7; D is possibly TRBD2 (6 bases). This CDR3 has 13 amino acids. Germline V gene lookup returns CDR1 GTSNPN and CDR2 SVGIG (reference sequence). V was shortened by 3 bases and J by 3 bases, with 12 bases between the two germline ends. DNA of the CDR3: TGTGCCTGGAGCGAGGGACTTTACTACGAGCAGTACTTC. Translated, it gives CAWSEGLYYEQYF.

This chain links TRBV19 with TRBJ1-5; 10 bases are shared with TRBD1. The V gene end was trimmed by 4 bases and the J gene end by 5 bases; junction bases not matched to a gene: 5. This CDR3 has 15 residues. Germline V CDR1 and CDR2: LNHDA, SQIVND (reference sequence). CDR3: CASSRGGTGDQPQHF. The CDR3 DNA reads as TGTGCCAGTAGTAGGGGGGGGACAGGGGATCAGCCCCAGCATTTT.

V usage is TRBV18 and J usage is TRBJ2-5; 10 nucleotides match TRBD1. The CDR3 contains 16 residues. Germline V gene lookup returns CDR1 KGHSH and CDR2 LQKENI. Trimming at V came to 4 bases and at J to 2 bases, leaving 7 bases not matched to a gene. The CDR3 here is CASSQLPGQGQETQYF. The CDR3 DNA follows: TGTGCCAGCTCACAATTACCGGGACAGGGGCAAGAGACCCAGTACTTC.

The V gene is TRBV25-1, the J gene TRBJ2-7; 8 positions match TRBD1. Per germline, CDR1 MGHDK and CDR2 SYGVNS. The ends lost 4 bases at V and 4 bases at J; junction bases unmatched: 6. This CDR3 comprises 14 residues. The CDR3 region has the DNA TGTGCCAGCAGTGGAGGACAGGGAAAATACGAGCAGTACTTC. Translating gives CASSGGQGKYEQYF.

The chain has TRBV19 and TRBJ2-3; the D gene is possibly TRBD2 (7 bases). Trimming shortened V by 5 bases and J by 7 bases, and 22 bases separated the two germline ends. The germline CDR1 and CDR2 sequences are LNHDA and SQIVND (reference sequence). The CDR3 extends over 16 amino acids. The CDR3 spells CASSLGGGAGSNTQYF. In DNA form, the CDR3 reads TGTGCCAGTAGTTTGGGCGGGGGCGCGGGATCAAATACGCAGTATTTT. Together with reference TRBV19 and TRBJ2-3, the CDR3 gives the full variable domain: DGGITQSPKYLFRKEGQNVTLSCEQNLNHDAMYWYRQDPGQGLRLIYYSQIVNDFQKGDIAEGYSVSREKKESFPLTVTSAQKNPTAFYLCASSLGGGAGSNTQYFGPGTRLTVL.

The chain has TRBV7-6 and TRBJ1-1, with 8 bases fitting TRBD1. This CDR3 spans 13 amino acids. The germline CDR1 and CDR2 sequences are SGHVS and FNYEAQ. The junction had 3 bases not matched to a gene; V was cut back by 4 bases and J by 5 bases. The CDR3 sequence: CASSSDRGTEAFF. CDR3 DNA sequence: TGTGCCAGCAGCTCCGACAGGGGTACTGAAGCTTTCTTT.

The CDR3 loop reads CASSLVSGRVNEQFF. The CDR3 region has the DNA TGTGCCAGCAGCTTAGTTAGCGGGAGGGTGAATGAGCAGTTCTTC. The rearrangement uses TRBV7-9 and TRBJ2-1, with 11 positions matching TRBD2. With 1 base clipped from V and 7 bases from J, the junction kept 3 bases outside the gene matches. This CDR3 has 15 residues. The germline V gene has CDR1 SEHNR and CDR2 FQNEAQ (reference sequence).

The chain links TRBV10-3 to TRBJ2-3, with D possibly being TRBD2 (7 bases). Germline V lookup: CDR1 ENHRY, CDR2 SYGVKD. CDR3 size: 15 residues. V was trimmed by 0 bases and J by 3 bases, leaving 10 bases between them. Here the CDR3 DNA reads TGTGCCATCAGTGAGTCGCGGGGGCCGACAGATACGCAGTATTTT. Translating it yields CAISESRGPTDTQYF.

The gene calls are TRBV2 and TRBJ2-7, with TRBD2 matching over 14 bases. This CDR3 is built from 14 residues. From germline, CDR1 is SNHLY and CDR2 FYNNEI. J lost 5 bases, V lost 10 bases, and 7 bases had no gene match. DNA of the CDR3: TGTGCCATGACTAGCGGGAGGGCTACAAACGAGCAGTACTTC. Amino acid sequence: CAMTSGRATNEQYF.

The CDR3 DNA reads as TGTGCCAGCTCACCCGTAGGAGTCACCTACGAGCAGTACTTC. Protein sequence: CASSPVGVTYEQYF. V gene TRBV18 combines with J gene TRBJ2-7, with D unresolved. The CDR3 loop spans 14 amino acids. Per the germline V gene, CDR1 is KGHSH and CDR2 is LQKENI. The germline V and J ends were trimmed by 3 bases and 2 bases, with 11 bases remaining between them.

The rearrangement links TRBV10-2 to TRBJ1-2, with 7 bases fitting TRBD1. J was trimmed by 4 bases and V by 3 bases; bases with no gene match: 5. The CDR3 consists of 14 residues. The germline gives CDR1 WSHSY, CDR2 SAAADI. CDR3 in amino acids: CASSERTGLYGYTF. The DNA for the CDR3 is TGCGCCAGCAGTGAAAGGACAGGTCTCTATGGCTACACCTTC.

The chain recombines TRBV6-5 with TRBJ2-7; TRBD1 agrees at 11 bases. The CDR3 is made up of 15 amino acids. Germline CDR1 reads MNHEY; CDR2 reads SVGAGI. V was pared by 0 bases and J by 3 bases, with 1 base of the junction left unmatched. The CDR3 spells CASSYSGTGGYEQYF. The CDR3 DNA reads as TGTGCCAGCAGTTACTCCGGGACAGGGGGCTACGAGCAGTACTTC.

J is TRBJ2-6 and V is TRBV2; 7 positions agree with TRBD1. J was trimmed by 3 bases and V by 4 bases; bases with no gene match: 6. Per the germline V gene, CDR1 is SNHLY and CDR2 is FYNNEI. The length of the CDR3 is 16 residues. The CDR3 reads CASSGTGKGGANVLTF. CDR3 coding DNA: TGTGCCAGCAGTGGGACAGGAAAAGGTGGGGCCAACGTCCTGACTTTC. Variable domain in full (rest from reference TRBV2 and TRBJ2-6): EPEVTQTPSHQVTQMGQEVILRCVPISNHLYFYWYRQILGQKVEFLVSFYNNEISEKSEIFDDQFSVERPDGSNFTLKIRSTKLEDSAMYFCASSGTGKGGANVLTFGAGSRLTVL.

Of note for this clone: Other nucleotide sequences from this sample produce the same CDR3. CDR3 sequence reads: CASSLQGNQPQHF. The CDR3, as DNA: TGTGCCAGCAGCTTACAGGGTAATCAGCCCCAGCATTTT. V and J are TRBV7-9 and TRBJ1-5; D is possibly TRBD1 (5 bases). The CDR3 runs 13 residues. The V and J ends lost 2 bases and 4 bases respectively, with 6 bases between them. Germline CDR1 SEHNR, CDR2 FQNEAQ (reference sequence). The full variable domain, its missing parts supplied by reference TRBV7-9 and TRBJ1-5, is DTGVSQNPRHKITKRGQNVTFRCDPISEHNRLYWYRQTLGQGPEFLTYFQNEAQLEKSRLLSDRFSAERPKGSFSTLEIQRTEQGDSAMYLCASSLQGNQPQHFGDGTRLSIL.

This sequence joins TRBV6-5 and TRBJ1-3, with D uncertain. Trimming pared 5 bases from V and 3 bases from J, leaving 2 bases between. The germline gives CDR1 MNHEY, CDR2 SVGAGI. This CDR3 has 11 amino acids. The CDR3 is CASSLGNTIYF. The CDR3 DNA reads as TGTGCCAGCAGTCTTGGAAACACCATATATTTT.

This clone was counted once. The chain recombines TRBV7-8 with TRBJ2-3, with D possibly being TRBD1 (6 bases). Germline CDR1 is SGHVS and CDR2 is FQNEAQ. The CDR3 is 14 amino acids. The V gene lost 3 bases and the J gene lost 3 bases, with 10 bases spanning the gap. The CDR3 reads CASSFSTGTDTQYF. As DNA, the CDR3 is TGTGCCAGCAGCTTTTCGACAGGTACAGATACGCAGTATTTT.

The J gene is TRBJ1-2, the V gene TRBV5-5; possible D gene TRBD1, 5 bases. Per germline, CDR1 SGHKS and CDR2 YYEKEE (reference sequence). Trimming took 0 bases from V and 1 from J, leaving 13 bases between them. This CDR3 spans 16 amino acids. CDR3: CASSLAGPGLNYGYTF. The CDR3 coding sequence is TGTGCCAGCAGCTTGGCCGGGCCAGGGCTTAACTATGGCTACACCTTC.

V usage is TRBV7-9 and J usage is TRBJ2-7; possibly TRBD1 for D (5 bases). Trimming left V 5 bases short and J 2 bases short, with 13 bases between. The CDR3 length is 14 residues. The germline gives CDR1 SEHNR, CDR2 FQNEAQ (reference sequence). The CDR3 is CASSPTGLAYEQYF. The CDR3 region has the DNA TGTGCCAGCAGCCCCACAGGATTAGCCTACGAGCAGTACTTC.

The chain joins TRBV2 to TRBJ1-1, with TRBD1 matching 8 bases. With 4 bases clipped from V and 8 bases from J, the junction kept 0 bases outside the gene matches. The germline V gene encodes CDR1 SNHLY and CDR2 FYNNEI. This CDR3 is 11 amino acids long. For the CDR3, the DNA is TGTGCCAGCAGTGGACAGGGGGAAGCTTTCTTT. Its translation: CASSGQGEAFF.

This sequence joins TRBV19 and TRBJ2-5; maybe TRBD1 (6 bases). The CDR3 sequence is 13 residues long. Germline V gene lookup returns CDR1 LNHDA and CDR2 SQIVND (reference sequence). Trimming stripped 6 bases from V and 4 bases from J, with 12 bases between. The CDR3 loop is CASSALGGETQYF. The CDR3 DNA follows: TGTGCCAGTAGCGCTCTAGGGGGAGAGACCCAGTACTTC. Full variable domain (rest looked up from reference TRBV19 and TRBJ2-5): DGGITQSPKYLFRKEGQNVTLSCEQNLNHDAMYWYRQDPGQGLRLIYYSQIVNDFQKGDIAEGYSVSREKKESFPLTVTSAQKNPTAFYLCASSALGGETQYFGPGTRLLVL.

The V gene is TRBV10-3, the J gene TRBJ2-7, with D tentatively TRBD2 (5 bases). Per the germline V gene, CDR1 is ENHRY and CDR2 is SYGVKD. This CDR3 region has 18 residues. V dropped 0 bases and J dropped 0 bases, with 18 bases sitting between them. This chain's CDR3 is CAISESKGGLPSSYEQYF. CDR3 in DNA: TGTGCCATCAGTGAGTCGAAGGGTGGACTTCCATCCTCCTACGAGCAGTACTTC.